What follows describes a single T cell receptor beta chain. The antigen is unknown. At the DNA level, this CDR3 is encoded by other sequences in the same sample as well. Assay used: immunoSEQ multiplex PCR; TCRdb lists only in-frame clones, some missing. Here the sample spans tens of thousands of clones, approximately 92% being singletons. These data belong to a study of OX40 agonist ivuxolimab in advanced cancers. Study details: Patients were treated with ivuxolimab, an agonistic anti-OX40 (CD134) antibody. Prior anti-PD-1, anti-PD-L1 or anti-CTLA-4 therapy did not bar entry, and 30% to 40% had some. Whole-study results and caveats: Averaged across samples, CD8+ T cells carried more expanded clones than CD4+ did. At 0.1 to 3.0 mg/kg, clonal expansion of CD4+ and CD8+ blood T cells had occurred by week 6.

Looked up from germline, CDR1 is MNHEY and CDR2 is SMNVEV (reference sequence). V shed 6 bases and J 3 bases; nucleotides not matched to a gene: 4. This CDR3 spans 15 amino acids. V usage is TRBV27 and J usage is TRBJ2-1; 11 nucleotides agree with TRBD2. The sample here was CD4+ or CD8+ T cells sorted from blood, taken in a trial of the OX40 agonist ivuxolimab. The clonotype was recovered from an adult with an advanced solid tumor such as melanoma, head and neck, liver or kidney cancer. This CDR3 reads CASSPLAGGYNEQFF. As DNA, the CDR3 is TGTGCCAGCAGCCCCCTAGCGGGGGGCTACAATGAGCAGTTCTTC.